This T cell receptor (beta chain) was recorded in a study of cytomegalovirus exposure and HLA in healthy donors. Study observations and caveats: According to an earlier analysis, most TCR beta V segments yielded productive rearrangements about 90% or about 30% of the time. Rarity marked most TCR sequences, yet some public TCRs occurred in many donors.

Germline-derived CDR1 and CDR2 are LGHNA and YNFKEQ. Trimming cost V 3 bases and J 4 bases, with 15 bases left between them. The CDR3 runs 15 residues. Vbeta (60) and Jbeta (13) primers were used in the PCR. Using immunoSEQ multiplex PCR, the repertoire was profiled, and TCRdb retains in-frame clones only, with some absent. Among 90,000 to 120,000 clones listed, approximately 77% were seen once. For this clone: Its antigen is not identified.

V and J are TRBV4-2 and TRBJ1-2; weak D call: TRBD1 (5 bases). The receptor was isolated from a male donor in good health and CMV-seropositive. Sequenced input: PBMCs. CDR3 nucleotide sequence: TGTGCCAGCAGCCATGGGAAAGGGGATACCTATGGCTACACCTTC. This encodes CASSHGKGDTYGYTF.